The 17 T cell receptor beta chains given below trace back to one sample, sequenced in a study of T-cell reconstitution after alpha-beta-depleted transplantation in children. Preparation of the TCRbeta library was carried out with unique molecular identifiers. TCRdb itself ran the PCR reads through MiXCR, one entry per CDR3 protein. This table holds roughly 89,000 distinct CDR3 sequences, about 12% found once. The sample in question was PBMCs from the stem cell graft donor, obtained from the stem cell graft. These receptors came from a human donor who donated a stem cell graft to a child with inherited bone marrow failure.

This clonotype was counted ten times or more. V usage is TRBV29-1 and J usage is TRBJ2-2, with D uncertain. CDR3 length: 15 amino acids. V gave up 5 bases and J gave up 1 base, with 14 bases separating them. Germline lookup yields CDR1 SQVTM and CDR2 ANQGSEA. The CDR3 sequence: CSVLYSRKNTGELFF. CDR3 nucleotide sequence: TGCAGCGTTCTTTACTCGCGAAAGAACACCGGGGAGCTGTTTTTT.

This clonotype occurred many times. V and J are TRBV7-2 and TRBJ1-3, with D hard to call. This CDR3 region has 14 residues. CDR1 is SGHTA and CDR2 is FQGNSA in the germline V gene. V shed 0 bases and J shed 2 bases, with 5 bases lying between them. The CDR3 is CASSLARTGNTIYF. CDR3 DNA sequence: TGTGCCAGCAGCTTAGCACGGACTGGAAACACCATATATTTT.

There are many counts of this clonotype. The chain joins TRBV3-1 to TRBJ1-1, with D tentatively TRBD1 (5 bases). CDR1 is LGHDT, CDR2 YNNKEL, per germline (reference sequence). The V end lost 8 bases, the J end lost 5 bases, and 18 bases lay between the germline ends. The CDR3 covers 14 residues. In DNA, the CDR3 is TGTGCCAGCTTACCGGGACGGGGTGGGACTGAAGCTTTCTTT. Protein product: CASLPGRGGTEAFF.

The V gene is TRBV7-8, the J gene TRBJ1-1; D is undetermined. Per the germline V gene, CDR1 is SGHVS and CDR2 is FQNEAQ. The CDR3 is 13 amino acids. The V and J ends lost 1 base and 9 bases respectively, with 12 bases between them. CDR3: CASSLVEGHQAFF. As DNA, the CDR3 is TGTGCCAGCAGCTTAGTTGAAGGGCATCAAGCTTTCTTT.

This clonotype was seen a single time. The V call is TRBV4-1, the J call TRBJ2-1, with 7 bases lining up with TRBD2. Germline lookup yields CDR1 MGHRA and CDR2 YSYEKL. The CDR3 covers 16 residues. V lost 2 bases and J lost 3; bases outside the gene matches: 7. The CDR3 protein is CASSQKGGRSYNEQFF. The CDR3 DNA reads TGCGCCAGCAGCCAAAAAGGCGGGAGAAGCTACAATGAGCAGTTCTTC.

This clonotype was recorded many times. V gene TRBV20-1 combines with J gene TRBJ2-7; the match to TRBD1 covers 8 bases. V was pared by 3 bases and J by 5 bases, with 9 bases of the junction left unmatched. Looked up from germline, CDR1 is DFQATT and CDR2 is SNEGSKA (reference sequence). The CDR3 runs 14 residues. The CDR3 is CSASLTRGRNEQYF. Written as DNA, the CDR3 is TGCAGTGCTAGTTTAACCAGGGGGCGCAACGAGCAGTACTTC.

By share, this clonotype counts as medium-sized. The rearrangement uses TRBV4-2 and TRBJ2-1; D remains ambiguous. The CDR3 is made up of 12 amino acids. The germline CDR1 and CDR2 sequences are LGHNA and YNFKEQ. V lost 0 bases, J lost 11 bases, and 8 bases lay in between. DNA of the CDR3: TGTGCCAGCAGCCAAGAGGGAATAAAGCAGTTCTTC. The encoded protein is CASSQEGIKQFF.

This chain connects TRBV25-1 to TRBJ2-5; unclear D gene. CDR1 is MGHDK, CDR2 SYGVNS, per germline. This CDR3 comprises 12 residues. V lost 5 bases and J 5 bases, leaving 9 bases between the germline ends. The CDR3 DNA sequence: TGTGCCAGCAGTTCTAGTGGCGAGACCCAGTACTTC. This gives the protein CASSSSGETQYF.

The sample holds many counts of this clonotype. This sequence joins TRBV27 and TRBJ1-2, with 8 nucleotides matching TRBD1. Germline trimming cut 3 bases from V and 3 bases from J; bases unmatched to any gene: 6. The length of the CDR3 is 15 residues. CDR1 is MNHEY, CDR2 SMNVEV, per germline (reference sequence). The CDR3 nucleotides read TGTGCCAGCAGTTTTGGGCCAGGGGGCCACTATGGCTACACCTTC. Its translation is CASSFGPGGHYGYTF.

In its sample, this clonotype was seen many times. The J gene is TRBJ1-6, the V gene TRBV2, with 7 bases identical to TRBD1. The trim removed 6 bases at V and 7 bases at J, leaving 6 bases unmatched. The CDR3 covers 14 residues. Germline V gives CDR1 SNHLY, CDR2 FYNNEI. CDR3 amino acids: CASRTGTVNSPLHF. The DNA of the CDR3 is TGTGCCAGCAGGACTGGGACAGTAAATTCACCCCTCCACTTT.

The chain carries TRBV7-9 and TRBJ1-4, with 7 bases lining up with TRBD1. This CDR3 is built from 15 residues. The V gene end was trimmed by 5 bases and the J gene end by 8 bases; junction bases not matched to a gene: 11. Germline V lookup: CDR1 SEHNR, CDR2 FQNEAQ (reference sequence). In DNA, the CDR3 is TGTGCCAGCAGCCCCCAGCCAGGGGGAGACGAAAAACTGTTTTTT. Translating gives CASSPQPGGDEKLFF.

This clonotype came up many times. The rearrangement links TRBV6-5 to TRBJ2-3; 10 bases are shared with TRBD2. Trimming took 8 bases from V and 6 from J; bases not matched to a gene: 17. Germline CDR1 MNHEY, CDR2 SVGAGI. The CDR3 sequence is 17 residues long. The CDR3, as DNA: TGTGCCAGCCTGAGAGAATACCCGGGGACTAGCGAGGATACGCAGTATTTT. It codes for CASLREYPGTSEDTQYF.

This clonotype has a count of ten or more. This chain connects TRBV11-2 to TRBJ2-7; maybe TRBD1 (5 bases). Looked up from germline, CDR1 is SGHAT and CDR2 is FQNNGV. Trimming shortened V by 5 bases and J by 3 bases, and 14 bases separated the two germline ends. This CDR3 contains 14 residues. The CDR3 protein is CASSPQTGLYEQYF. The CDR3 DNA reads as TGTGCCAGCAGCCCCCAAACAGGTCTCTACGAGCAGTACTTC. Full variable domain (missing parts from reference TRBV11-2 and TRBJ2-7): EAGVAQSPRYKIIEKRQSVAFWCNPISGHATLYWYQQILGQGPKLLIQFQNNGVVDDSQLPKDRFSAERLKGVDSTLKIQPAKLEDSAVYLCASSPQTGLYEQYFGPGTRLTVT.

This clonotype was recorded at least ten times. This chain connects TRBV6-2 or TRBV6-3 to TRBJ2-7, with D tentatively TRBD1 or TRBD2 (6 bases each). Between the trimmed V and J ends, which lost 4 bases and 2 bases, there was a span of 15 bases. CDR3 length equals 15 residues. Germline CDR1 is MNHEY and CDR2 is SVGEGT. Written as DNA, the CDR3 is TGTGCCAGCAGTTCCCGGGGGCAGCCTACCTACGAGCAGTACTTC. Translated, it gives CASSSRGQPTYEQYF.

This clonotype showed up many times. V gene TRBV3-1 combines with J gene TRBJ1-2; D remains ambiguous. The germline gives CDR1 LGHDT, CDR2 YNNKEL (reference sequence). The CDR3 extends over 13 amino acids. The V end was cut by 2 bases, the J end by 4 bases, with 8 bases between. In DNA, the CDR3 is TGTGCCAGCAGCCAATACGATGGCTATGGCTACACCTTC. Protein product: CASSQYDGYGYTF.

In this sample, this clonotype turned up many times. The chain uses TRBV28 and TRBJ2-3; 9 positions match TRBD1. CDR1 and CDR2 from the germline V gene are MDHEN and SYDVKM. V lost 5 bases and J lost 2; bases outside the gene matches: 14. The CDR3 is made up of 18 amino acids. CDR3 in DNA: TGTGCCAGCAGTCTCTTCTTCACGACAGGGGGGGTCACAGATACGCAGTATTTT. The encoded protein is CASSLFFTTGGVTDTQYF.

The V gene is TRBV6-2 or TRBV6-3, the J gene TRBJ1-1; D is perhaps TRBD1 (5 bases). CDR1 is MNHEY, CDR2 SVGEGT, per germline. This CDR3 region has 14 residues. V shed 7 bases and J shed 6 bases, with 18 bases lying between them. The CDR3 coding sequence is TGTGCCAGCACCGTGAGAAGGGGCTGGGCTGAAGCTTTCTTT. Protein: CASTVRRGWAEAFF.